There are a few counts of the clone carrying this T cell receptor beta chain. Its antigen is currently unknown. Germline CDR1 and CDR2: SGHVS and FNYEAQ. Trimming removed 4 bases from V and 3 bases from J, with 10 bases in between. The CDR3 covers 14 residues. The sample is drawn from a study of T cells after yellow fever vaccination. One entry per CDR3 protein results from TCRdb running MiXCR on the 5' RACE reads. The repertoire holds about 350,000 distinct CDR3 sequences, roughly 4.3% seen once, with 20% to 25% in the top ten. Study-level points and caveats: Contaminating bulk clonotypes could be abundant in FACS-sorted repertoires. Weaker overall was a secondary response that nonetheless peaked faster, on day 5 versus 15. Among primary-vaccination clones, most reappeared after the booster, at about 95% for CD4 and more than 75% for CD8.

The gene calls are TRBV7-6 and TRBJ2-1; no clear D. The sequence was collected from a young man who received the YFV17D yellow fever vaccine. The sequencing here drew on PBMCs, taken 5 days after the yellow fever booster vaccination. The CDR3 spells CASSSVWGYNEQFF. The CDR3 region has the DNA TGTGCCAGCAGCTCGGTCTGGGGCTACAATGAGCAGTTCTTC.